Presented here are 22 T cell receptor beta chains from one specimen sequenced in a study of radiotherapy plus CTLA-4 blockade in lung cancer. Some clones are missing from TCRdb's copy, which holds only in-frame ones; the method was immunoSEQ multiplex PCR. The profile covers around 43,000 clones, with 65% to 75% appearing a single time and around 9.6% taken by the ten largest. The sequenced sample was peripheral blood, obtained from a patient treated with radiotherapy plus ipilimumab. Every receptor here comes from a human donor with non-small cell lung cancer who had stable disease on radiotherapy plus ipilimumab.

V gene TRBV11-2 combines with J gene TRBJ2-2; D might be TRBD1 (5 bases). The CDR3 covers 16 residues. V was trimmed by 5 bases and J by 5 bases, leaving 18 bases between them. CDR1 is SGHAT, CDR2 FQNNGV, per germline. CDR3 bases: TGTGCCAGCAGCCAATTGGCAGGGATCCGGACCGGGGAGCTGTTTTTT. Its translation is CASSQLAGIRTGELFF. Combining the CDR3 with reference TRBV11-2 and TRBJ2-2 gives the whole variable domain EAGVAQSPRYKIIEKRQSVAFWCNPISGHATLYWYQQILGQGPKLLIQFQNNGVVDDSQLPKDRFSAERLKGVDSTLKIQPAKLEDSAVYLCASSQLAGIRTGELFFGEGSRLTVL.

The genes are TRBV19 and TRBJ1-2, with TRBD1 as a possible D gene (5 bases). V gave up 3 bases and J gave up 3 bases, with 14 bases separating them. Germline V CDR1 and CDR2: LNHDA, SQIVND (reference sequence). The CDR3 runs to 15 residues. CDR3 nucleotide sequence: TGTGCCAGTAGTATTGGGCAGGGCAGGGACTATGGCTACACCTTC. Its translation: CASSIGQGRDYGYTF.

V is TRBV6-5 and J is TRBJ1-2; TRBD1 matches at 9 bases. Looked up from germline, CDR1 is MNHEY and CDR2 is SVGAGI. The CDR3 totals 16 residues. Trimming cost V 0 bases and J 0 bases; bases outside gene matches: 2. CDR3 sequence reads: CASSYSGTGTNYGYTF. In DNA, the CDR3 is TGTGCCAGCAGTTACTCGGGGACAGGGACTAACTATGGCTACACCTTC.

The rearrangement links TRBV4-2 to TRBJ2-2, with TRBD2 identical over 13 bases. Germline V lookup: CDR1 LGHNA, CDR2 YNFKEQ. The CDR3 length is 17 residues. V lost 3 bases to trimming and J lost 5 bases; unmatched junction nucleotides: 6. CDR3 region: CASSQAGLAGLTGELFF. Here the CDR3 DNA reads TGTGCCAGCAGCCAGGCGGGACTAGCGGGGCTTACCGGGGAGCTGTTTTTT.

CDR3 sequence: CSVEGTGLRYEQYF. Here the CDR3 DNA reads TGCAGCGTTGAAGGGACGGGACTCAGATACGAGCAGTACTTC. The J gene is TRBJ2-7, the V gene TRBV29-1; maybe TRBD2 (6 bases). The ends were cut back, 1 base at V and 4 bases at J, with 14 bases in the middle. Germline CDR1 SQVTM, CDR2 ANQGSEA. There are 14 residues in the CDR3.

The genes are TRBV10-3 and TRBJ1-2; no definite D call. V lost 0 bases to trimming and J lost 5 bases, with 4 bases between them. Germline CDR1 ENHRY, CDR2 SYGVKD. The CDR3 covers 12 residues. CDR3 residues: CAISESQYGYTF. DNA for the CDR3: TGTGCCATCAGTGAGTCTCAGTATGGCTACACCTTC.

This rearrangement joins TRBV7-8 to TRBJ2-7, with 9 bases that match TRBD1. The germline V gene encodes CDR1 SGHVS and CDR2 FQNEAQ. CDR3 length equals 13 residues. V was pared by 7 bases and J by 3 bases, with 4 bases of the junction left unmatched. The CDR3 DNA sequence: TGTGCCAGCAACCGGGACAGGGTCTACGAGCAGTACTTC. Its translation is CASNRDRVYEQYF.

The rearrangement uses TRBV7-2 and TRBJ1-1; D is unclear. This CDR3 region has 13 residues. The germline V gene encodes CDR1 SGHTA and CDR2 FQGNSA. Trimming shortened V by 5 bases and J by 4 bases, and 11 bases separated the two germline ends. The CDR3 spells CASSTGRGTEAFF. The CDR3 region has the DNA TGTGCCAGCAGCACCGGACGGGGCACTGAAGCTTTCTTT.

The chain joins TRBV2 to TRBJ1-4; 7 positions agree with TRBD1. CDR3 length: 13 amino acids. V was clipped by 6 bases and J by 14 bases; unmatched bases: 12. Per the germline V gene, CDR1 is SNHLY and CDR2 is FYNNEI. The chain's CDR3 is CASRDGFTGALFF. In DNA form, the CDR3 reads TGTGCCAGCAGGGACGGATTCACAGGGGCCCTGTTTTTT.

This clone showed up just a few times. This chain connects TRBV5-1 to TRBJ1-3; 7 bases line up with TRBD1. The CDR3 has 13 amino acids. Germline loops: CDR1 SGHRS, CDR2 YFSETQ. The J segment lost 7 bases and the V segment lost 4 bases, leaving 5 bases of the junction unmatched. The CDR3: CASSPEGANTIYF. For the CDR3, the DNA is TGCGCCAGCAGCCCGGAGGGGGCTAACACCATATATTTT.

This clone was seen more than once but under ten times. The rearrangement uses TRBV6-5 and TRBJ1-3; D is unclear. The germline gives CDR1 MNHEY, CDR2 SVGAGI. The length of the CDR3 is 15 residues. V was cut by 0 bases and J by 0 bases, with 6 bases left in between. The CDR3 region is CASSYSPLSGNTIYF. The CDR3 nucleotides are TGTGCCAGCAGTTACTCGCCACTCTCTGGAAACACCATATATTTT.

A few counts support this clone. The V call is TRBV5-4, the J call TRBJ2-1, with no clear D. This CDR3 has 15 residues. V dropped 0 bases and J dropped 4 bases, with 11 bases sitting between them. CDR1 and CDR2 (germline): SGHNT, YYREEE (reference sequence). As DNA, the CDR3 is TGTGCCAGCAGCTTGGGGCTCCCCTCGTACAATGAGCAGTTCTTC. Encoded protein: CASSLGLPSYNEQFF. The variable domain in full, completed from reference TRBV5-4 and TRBJ2-1, reads ETGVTQSPTHLIKTRGQQVTLRCSSQSGHNTVSWYQQALGQGPQFIFQYYREEENGRGNFPPRFSGLQFPNYSSELNVNALELDDSALYLCASSLGLPSYNEQFFGPGTRLTVL.

This rearrangement joins TRBV19 to TRBJ1-5, with TRBD1 matching 7 bases. The J segment lost 4 bases and the V segment lost 2 bases, leaving 5 bases of the junction unmatched. CDR3 size: 15 residues. Germline V CDR1 and CDR2: LNHDA, SQIVND (reference sequence). As DNA, the CDR3 is TGTGCCAGTAGTATAAAGACAGGGCAAAATCAGCCCCAGCATTTT. Translated, it gives CASSIKTGQNQPQHF.

The CDR3 sequence: CASSQGQRVGTNYGYTF. DNA for the CDR3: TGCGCCAGCAGCCAAGGACAGCGTGTTGGGACTAACTATGGCTACACCTTC. The V gene is TRBV5-1, the J gene TRBJ1-2; TRBD1 might be the D (6 bases). Germline V CDR1 and CDR2: SGHRS, YFSETQ. This CDR3 comprises 17 residues. V was cut by 4 bases and J by 0 bases, with 19 bases left in between.

The chain recombines TRBV10-1 with TRBJ1-1; 7 bases map to TRBD1. V dropped 5 bases and J dropped 3; count of bases not matched to a gene: 3. CDR1 is WNHNN and CDR2 is SYGVQD in the germline V gene (reference sequence). This CDR3 contains 13 residues. The CDR3 DNA follows: TGCGCCAGCAGTTACAGGGGTGACACTGAAGCTTTCTTT. This encodes CASSYRGDTEAFF.

V is TRBV5-1 and J is TRBJ1-3; no reliable D call. Germline V gene lookup returns CDR1 SGHRS and CDR2 YFSETQ. The germline V and J ends were trimmed by 3 bases and 0 bases, with 10 bases remaining between them. The CDR3 length is 15 residues. CDR3 loop: CASSYSGLSGNTIYF. The CDR3 nucleotides are TGCGCCAGCAGCTACTCAGGCCTCTCTGGAAACACCATATATTTT.

The chain carries TRBV11-3 and TRBJ1-1; D might be TRBD1 (6 bases). CDR1 and CDR2 from the germline V gene are SGHNT and YENEEA. With 2 bases removed from V and 0 bases from J, the gap between germline ends came to 13 bases. This CDR3 comprises 16 residues. The CDR3 DNA is TGTGCCAGCAGCTTATTCAGTGGGGACATGAACACTGAAGCTTTCTTT. Its translation: CASSLFSGDMNTEAFF.

This chain joins TRBV5-1 and TRBJ2-3, with D perhaps TRBD2 (6 bases). Germline V lookup: CDR1 SGHRS, CDR2 YFSETQ. The CDR3 covers 14 residues. V lost 4 bases to trimming and J lost 0 bases, with 9 bases between them. The CDR3 here is CASSAGLSTDTQYF. The CDR3 bases are TGCGCCAGCAGCGCGGGGTTAAGCACAGATACGCAGTATTTT.

This clone was observed once. This chain connects TRBV11-3 to TRBJ1-2; 7 nucleotides agree with TRBD1. Germline CDR1 reads SGHNT; CDR2 reads YENEEA. The V segment lost 5 bases and the J segment 5 bases; nucleotides outside the gene matches: 5. This CDR3 is 13 amino acids long. CDR3 coding DNA: TGTGCCAGCAGCCCAGGGACAGATTATGGCTACACCTTC. This gives the protein CASSPGTDYGYTF.

The chain is built from TRBV2 and TRBJ2-2; D is possibly TRBD2 (5 bases). Trimming cost V 5 bases and J 5 bases, with 15 bases left between them. The CDR3 spans 15 residues. CDR1 is SNHLY, CDR2 FYNNEI, per germline. The chain's CDR3 is CASSLVPGITGELFF. The CDR3 DNA is TGTGCCAGCAGTTTGGTCCCGGGGATTACCGGGGAGCTGTTTTTT.

The rearrangement links TRBV2 to TRBJ2-3; 9 bases map to TRBD2. Germline assignment: CDR1 SNHLY and CDR2 FYNNEI. The CDR3 extends over 15 amino acids. V lost 7 bases to trimming and J lost 3 bases; unmatched junction nucleotides: 8. The CDR3 DNA is TGTGCCAGCAAAGGGCTGCGGGGGGGAACAGATACGCAGTATTTT. This codes for CASKGLRGGTDTQYF.

The genes are TRBV18 and TRBJ1-2; TRBD1 matches 7 bases. Germline CDR1 is KGHSH and CDR2 is LQKENI. Trimming at V came to 5 bases and at J to 3 bases, leaving 6 bases not matched to a gene. This CDR3 is 14 amino acids long. Here the CDR3 DNA reads TGTGCCAGCTCATTGACAGGGTACGACTATGGCTACACCTTC. Protein: CASSLTGYDYGYTF. Together with reference TRBV18 and TRBJ1-2, the CDR3 gives the full variable domain: NAGVMQNPRHLVRRRGQEARLRCSPMKGHSHVYWYRQLPEEGLKFMVYLQKENIIDESGMPKERFSAEFPKEGPSILRIQQVVRGDSAAYFCASSLTGYDYGYTFGSGTRLTVV.